A selection of T cell receptor beta chains follows, all from one sample in a study of T cell changes during pregnancy in multiple sclerosis. Sequencing used immunoSEQ multiplex PCR; TCRdb keeps in-frame clones, though not all of them. This table holds about 36,000 clones, about 91% found once. This sample comprised CD4+ T cells from peripheral blood mononuclear cells, obtained after pregnancy. Every receptor here comes from a female donor with multiple sclerosis, enrolled in a pregnancy study. The CDR3 runs from the conserved cysteine through the conserved F or W. Each record gives: J gene, V gene, clone size, D gene, CDR3 protein, CDR3 DNA. A D gene is named only where the DNA matches it firmly. The listing skips clone size in some rows; elsewhere it reads once, few, many or a size class.

j_gene: TRBJ2-5
v_gene: TRBV11-2
abundance: -
d_gene: -
CDR3aa: CASSSRLAGTGQETQYF
CDR3nt: TGTGCCAGCAGCTCCCGCTTGGCGGGGACCGGTCAAGAGACCCAGTACTTC

j_gene: TRBJ2-3
v_gene: TRBV6-5
abundance: once
d_gene: -
CDR3aa: CASRSLAGGRDTQYF
CDR3nt: TGTGCCAGCCGAAGCCTAGCTGGGGGGAGGGATACGCAGTATTTT

j_gene: TRBJ2-2
v_gene: TRBV19
abundance: -
d_gene: -
CDR3aa: CASSINLSTGELFF
CDR3nt: TGTGCCAGTAGTATTAACTTAAGCACCGGGGAGCTGTTTTTT

j_gene: TRBJ2-1
v_gene: TRBV29-1
abundance: -
d_gene: -
CDR3aa: CSVRTGGSSYNEQFF
CDR3nt: TGCAGCGTCCGGACCGGGGGTAGCTCCTACAATGAGCAGTTCTTC

j_gene: TRBJ2-7
v_gene: TRBV11-1
abundance: -
d_gene: -
CDR3aa: CASSFGQVNEQYF
CDR3nt: TGTGCCAGCAGCTTTGGCCAGGTGAACGAGCAGTACTTC

j_gene: TRBJ2-5
v_gene: TRBV9
abundance: -
d_gene: -
CDR3aa: CASSSPFPRETQYF
CDR3nt: TGTGCCAGCAGCTCACCTTTTCCCCGGGAGACCCAGTACTTC

j_gene: TRBJ2-1
v_gene: TRBV11-2
abundance: few
d_gene: TRBD2
CDR3aa: CASSFQRESSYNEQFF
CDR3nt: TGTGCCAGCAGCTTTCAGCGGGAGAGCTCCTACAATGAGCAGTTCTTC

j_gene: TRBJ1-6
v_gene: TRBV25-1
abundance: few
d_gene: -
CDR3aa: CASSAGNNSPLHF
CDR3nt: TGTGCCAGCAGTGCAGGGAATAATTCACCCCTCCACTTT

j_gene: TRBJ1-1
v_gene: TRBV7-6
abundance: -
d_gene: -
CDR3aa: CASSSEGTAFF
CDR3nt: TGTGCCAGCAGCTCTGAGGGAACAGCTTTCTTT

j_gene: TRBJ2-7
v_gene: TRBV7-6
abundance: -
d_gene: TRBD1
CDR3aa: CASSLWTGFSYEQYF
CDR3nt: TGTGCCAGCAGCTTATGGACAGGGTTTTCGTACGAGCAGTACTTC

j_gene: TRBJ2-5
v_gene: TRBV30
abundance: -
d_gene: -
CDR3aa: CAWSVAGQETQYF
CDR3nt: TGTGCCTGGAGTGTGGCAGGTCAAGAGACCCAGTACTTC

j_gene: TRBJ2-5
v_gene: TRBV27
abundance: -
d_gene: TRBD2
CDR3aa: CASSLLTGGRETQYF
CDR3nt: TGTGCCAGCAGTCTCCTAACGGGGGGGCGGGAGACCCAGTACTTC

j_gene: TRBJ2-5
v_gene: TRBV27
abundance: -
d_gene: TRBD1
CDR3aa: CASSSDRFQETQYF
CDR3nt: TGTGCCAGCAGTTCGGACAGGTTTCAAGAGACCCAGTACTTC

j_gene: TRBJ2-7
v_gene: TRBV27
abundance: -
d_gene: TRBD2
CDR3aa: CASSLRTSGRAGNEQYF
CDR3nt: TGTGCCAGCAGTTTAAGGACTAGCGGGAGGGCCGGAAACGAGCAGTACTTC

j_gene: TRBJ2-2
v_gene: TRBV15
abundance: -
d_gene: -
CDR3aa: CATSRDGPVTGELFF
CDR3nt: TGTGCCACCAGCAGAGATGGCCCTGTCACCGGGGAGCTGTTTTTT

j_gene: TRBJ2-1
v_gene: TRBV6-4
abundance: -
d_gene: -
CDR3aa: CASKSSSGPYNEQFF
CDR3nt: TGTGCCAGCAAGAGTTCAAGCGGGCCCTACAATGAGCAGTTCTTC

j_gene: TRBJ2-3
v_gene: TRBV6-5
abundance: -
d_gene: -
CDR3aa: CASVGGAPDTQYF
CDR3nt: TGTGCCTCAGTGGGGGGGGCCCCAGATACGCAGTATTTT

j_gene: TRBJ2-7
v_gene: TRBV28
abundance: -
d_gene: TRBD2
CDR3aa: CASSSWGLAGGYSYEQYF
CDR3nt: TGTGCCAGCAGTTCCTGGGGTTTAGCGGGAGGTTACTCCTACGAGCAGTACTTC